Presented here are 7 T cell receptor beta chains from one specimen sequenced in a study of T-cell reconstitution after alpha-beta-depleted transplantation in children. The TCRbeta library incorporated unique molecular identifiers. TCRdb reprocessed the PCR reads with MiXCR, giving one entry per CDR3 protein. The repertoire has over 550,000 distinct CDR3 sequences, over 9.5% of them found once; the top ten carry 4% to 5%. Sequences were derived from PBMCs from the stem cell graft donor, sampled from the stem cell graft. The receptors shown here come from a human donor who donated a stem cell graft to a child with acute myeloid leukemia.

This clonotype has just a few counts. The chain employs TRBV6-4 and TRBJ2-1; D is undetermined. Germline V lookup: CDR1 MRHNA, CDR2 SNTAGT. The V and J ends lost 0 bases and 6 bases respectively, with 6 bases between them. The CDR3 is 13 amino acids. CDR3 sequence: CASSDSGFNEQFF. The CDR3 DNA sequence: TGTGCCAGCAGTGACTCCGGATTCAATGAGCAGTTCTTC.

The chain joins TRBV28 to TRBJ1-1; TRBD1 aligns across 9 bases. The CDR3 extends over 16 amino acids. In germline, CDR1 is MDHEN, CDR2 SYDVKM. Trimming cost V 0 bases and J 1 base; bases outside gene matches: 3. The CDR3, as DNA: TGTGCCAGCAGTTTATGGGGACAGGGACGGAACACTGAAGCTTTCTTT. Its translation: CASSLWGQGRNTEAFF.

This clonotype showed up many times. The chain combines TRBV11-1 with TRBJ2-1; 11 bases line up with TRBD2. V lost 5 bases, J lost 5 bases, and 11 bases stayed unmatched. The length of the CDR3 is 17 residues. Looked up from germline, CDR1 is SGHAT and CDR2 is FQDESV (reference sequence). The CDR3: CASSGLGGTSGHNEQFF. Written as DNA, the CDR3 is TGTGCCAGCAGCGGTCTGGGAGGGACTAGCGGTCACAATGAGCAGTTCTTC.

The chain links TRBV3-1 to TRBJ2-3; no clear D. The V gene lost 0 bases and the J gene lost 4 bases, with 5 bases spanning the gap. Germline-derived CDR1 and CDR2 are LGHDT and YNNKEL (reference sequence). This CDR3 spans 13 amino acids. As DNA, the CDR3 is TGTGCCAGCAGCCAAGAACGGGCAGATACGCAGTATTTT. Translating gives CASSQERADTQYF.

The chain couples TRBV20-1 to TRBJ2-1, with D perhaps TRBD2 (6 bases). The CDR3 consists of 13 residues. V was trimmed by 6 bases and J by 15 bases, leaving 24 bases between them. In germline, CDR1 is DFQATT, CDR2 SNEGSKA (reference sequence). The DNA of the CDR3 is TGCAGTGCCGATCGGGGGTCAACCCAAGCGGCGTTCTTC. The encoded protein is CSADRGSTQAAFF.

This clonotype was seen ten or more times. The chain recombines TRBV4-2 with TRBJ2-1, with TRBD2 identical over 8 bases. The CDR3 runs 18 residues. Looked up from germline, CDR1 is LGHNA and CDR2 is YNFKEQ. J lost 0 bases, V lost 5 bases, and 12 bases had no gene match. CDR3 in DNA: TGTGCCAGCAGCGGGCCCTATCTAGCGGGCCTCTCCTACAATGAGCAGTTCTTC. It specifies CASSGPYLAGLSYNEQFF.

The sample holds a few counts of this clonotype. V and J are TRBV18 and TRBJ1-5; possibly TRBD1 for D (6 bases). Trimming cost V 6 bases and J 4 bases, with 16 bases left between them. The V gene's germline CDR1 is KGHSH and CDR2 LQKENI. CDR3 length: 15 amino acids. Written as DNA, the CDR3 is TGTGCCAGCTCCCAGGGGATGGAGGAGAATCAGCCCCAGCATTTT. This gives the protein CASSQGMEENQPQHF.